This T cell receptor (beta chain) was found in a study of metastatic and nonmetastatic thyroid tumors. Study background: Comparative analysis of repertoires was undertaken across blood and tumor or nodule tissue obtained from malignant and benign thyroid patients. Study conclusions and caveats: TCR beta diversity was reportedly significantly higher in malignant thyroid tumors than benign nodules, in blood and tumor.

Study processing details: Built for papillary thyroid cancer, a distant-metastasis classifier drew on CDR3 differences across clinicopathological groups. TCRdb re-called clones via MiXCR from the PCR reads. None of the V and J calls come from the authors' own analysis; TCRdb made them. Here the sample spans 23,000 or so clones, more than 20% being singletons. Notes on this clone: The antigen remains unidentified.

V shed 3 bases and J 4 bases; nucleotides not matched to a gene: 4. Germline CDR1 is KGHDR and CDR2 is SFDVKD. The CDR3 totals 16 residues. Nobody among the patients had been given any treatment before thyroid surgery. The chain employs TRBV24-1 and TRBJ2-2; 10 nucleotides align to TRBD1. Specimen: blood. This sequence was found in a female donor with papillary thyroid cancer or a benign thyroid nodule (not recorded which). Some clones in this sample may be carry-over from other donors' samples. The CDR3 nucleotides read TGTGCCACCAGTGATGCGGGACAGGGGTTCACCGGGGAGCTGTTTTTT. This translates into CATSDAGQGFTGELFF.